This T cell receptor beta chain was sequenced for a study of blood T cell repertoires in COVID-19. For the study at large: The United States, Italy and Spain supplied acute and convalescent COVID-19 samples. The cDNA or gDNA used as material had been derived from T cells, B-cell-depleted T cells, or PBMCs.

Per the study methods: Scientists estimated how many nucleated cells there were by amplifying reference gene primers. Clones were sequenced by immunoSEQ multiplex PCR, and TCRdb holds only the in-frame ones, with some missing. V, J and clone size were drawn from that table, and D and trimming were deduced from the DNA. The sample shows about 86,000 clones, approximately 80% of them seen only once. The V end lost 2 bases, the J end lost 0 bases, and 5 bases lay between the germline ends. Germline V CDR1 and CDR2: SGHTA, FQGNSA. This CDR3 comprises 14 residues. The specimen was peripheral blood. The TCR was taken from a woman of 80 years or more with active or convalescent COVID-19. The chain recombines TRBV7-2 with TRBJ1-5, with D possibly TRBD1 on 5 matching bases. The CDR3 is CASSLRGSNQPQHF. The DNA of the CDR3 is TGTGCCAGCAGCTTAAGGGGTAGCAATCAGCCCCAGCATTTT.